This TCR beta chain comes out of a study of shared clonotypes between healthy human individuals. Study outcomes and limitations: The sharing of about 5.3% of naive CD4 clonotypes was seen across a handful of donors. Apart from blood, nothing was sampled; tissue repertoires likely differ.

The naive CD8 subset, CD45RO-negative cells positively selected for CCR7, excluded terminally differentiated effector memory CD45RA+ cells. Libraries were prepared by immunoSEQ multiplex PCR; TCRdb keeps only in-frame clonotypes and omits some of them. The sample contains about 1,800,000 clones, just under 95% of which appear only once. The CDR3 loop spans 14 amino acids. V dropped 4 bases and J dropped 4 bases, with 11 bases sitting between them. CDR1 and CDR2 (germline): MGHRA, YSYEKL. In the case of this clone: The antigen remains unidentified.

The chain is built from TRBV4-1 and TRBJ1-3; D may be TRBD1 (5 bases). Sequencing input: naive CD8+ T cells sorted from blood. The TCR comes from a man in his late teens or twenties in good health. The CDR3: CASSPDRRGNTIYF. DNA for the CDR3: TGCGCCAGCAGCCCCGACAGACGGGGAAACACCATATATTTT.